The 32 T cell receptor beta chains reported below all come from one sample, sequenced in a study of T cell responses to AZD1222 COVID-19 vaccine. Measured with immunoSEQ multiplex PCR; TCRdb has only the in-frame clones, and not every one. The repertoire holds over 90,000 clones, with 75% to 90% as singletons. Sequencing was performed on peripheral blood, taken on day 0 of AZD1222 vaccination. These receptors were obtained from an adult in good health.

This clone has only one observation. The chain recombines TRBV20-1 with TRBJ1-5, with a tentative D call TRBD1 (5 bases). The CDR3 has 14 residues. V was pared by 3 bases and J by 4 bases, with 13 bases between. The germline gives CDR1 DFQATT, CDR2 SNEGSKA (reference sequence). The CDR3 reads CSASRGVLNQPQHF. In DNA form, the CDR3 reads TGCAGTGCTAGTCGAGGGGTATTGAATCAGCCCCAGCATTTT.

The rearrangement uses TRBV28 and TRBJ1-6; 7 positions match TRBD1. Germline V gene lookup returns CDR1 MDHEN and CDR2 SYDVKM. Trimming at V came to 3 bases and at J to 12 bases, leaving 2 bases not matched to a gene. The length of the CDR3 is 12 residues. CDR3 nucleotides: TGTGCCAGCAGTTTGGGACAGTTACCCCTCCACTTT. Its protein is CASSLGQLPLHF.

This clone was seen just once. The gene calls are TRBV18 and TRBJ1-1; possibly TRBD1 for D (6 bases). Trimming pared 4 bases from V and 2 bases from J, leaving 11 bases between. The germline V gene encodes CDR1 KGHSH and CDR2 LQKENI. CDR3 length: 14 residues. The CDR3 sequence: CASSQDRRNTEAFF. The CDR3 DNA is TGTGCCAGCTCACAGGACAGAAGAAACACTGAAGCTTTCTTT.

The chain combines TRBV28 with TRBJ2-3; the D gene is possibly TRBD1 (6 bases). The CDR3 length is 15 residues. Germline lookup yields CDR1 MDHEN and CDR2 SYDVKM. V lost 6 bases, J lost 5 bases, and 18 bases lay in between. Here the CDR3 DNA reads TGTGCCAGCAGGTCTTACTCAGGGGTCGGAGATACGCAGTATTTT. This encodes CASRSYSGVGDTQYF.

The chain combines TRBV28 with TRBJ2-3; 9 bases agree with TRBD1. This CDR3 spans 14 amino acids. Trimming at V came to 6 bases and at J to 4 bases, leaving 5 bases not matched to a gene. CDR1 and CDR2 from the germline V gene are MDHEN and SYDVKM. The DNA of the CDR3 is TGTGCCAGCAGCAGGGACAGGGCCGCAGATACGCAGTATTTT. This codes for CASSRDRAADTQYF.

The chain carries TRBV19 and TRBJ1-2, with D unresolved. Trimming shortened V by 6 bases and J by 0 bases, and 14 bases separated the two germline ends. This CDR3 region has 15 residues. Germline-derived CDR1 and CDR2 are LNHDA and SQIVND (reference sequence). CDR3 in DNA: TGTGCCAGTAGCCCCTCTGCAGCAACTAACTATGGCTACACCTTC. Its protein is CASSPSAATNYGYTF. Drawing the rest from reference TRBV19 and TRBJ1-2, the complete variable domain is DGGITQSPKYLFRKEGQNVTLSCEQNLNHDAMYWYRQDPGQGLRLIYYSQIVNDFQKGDIAEGYSVSREKKESFPLTVTSAQKNPTAFYLCASSPSAATNYGYTFGSGTRLTVV.

The V gene is TRBV4-1, the J gene TRBJ1-2; TRBD1 might be the D (6 bases). V lost 1 base to trimming and J lost 4 bases, with 13 bases between them. The CDR3 covers 15 residues. Germline CDR1 reads MGHRA; CDR2 reads YSYEKL. CDR3 region: CASSQGTANPYGYTF. The CDR3 DNA reads as TGCGCCAGCAGCCAAGGGACAGCGAACCCCTATGGCTACACCTTC.

The V and J genes are TRBV6-5 and TRBJ2-5, with 8 bases identical to TRBD2. The ends lost 5 bases at V and 6 bases at J; junction bases unmatched: 5. The V gene's germline CDR1 is MNHEY and CDR2 SVGAGI. This CDR3 spans 13 amino acids. CDR3 in DNA: TGTGCCAGCAGTACGGGGGGGCCCCAGACCCAGTACTTC. It is translated as CASSTGGPQTQYF.

The V gene is TRBV18, the J gene TRBJ1-1; 10 bases agree with TRBD1. The CDR3 has 14 residues. The V and J ends lost 2 bases and 11 bases, in that order; junction bases with no gene match: 8. The germline V gene has CDR1 KGHSH and CDR2 LQKENI. The CDR3 nucleotides read TGTGCCAGCTCACCATTCCAAGGGGACAGGGGCGCTTTCTTT. It specifies CASSPFQGDRGAFF.

V is TRBV11-2 and J is TRBJ2-5; D call uncertain. CDR3 length: 13 amino acids. Trimming left V 1 base short and J 2 bases short, with 5 bases between. The germline gives CDR1 SGHAT, CDR2 FQNNGV. The CDR3 DNA reads as TGTGCCAGCAGCTTAGGCGCGCAAGAGACCCAGTACTTC. Protein sequence: CASSLGAQETQYF.

A single count supports this clone. The chain couples TRBV3-1 (or the pseudogene TRBV3-2) to TRBJ1-3; 9 bases map to TRBD1. The germline V gene encodes CDR1 LGHDT and CDR2 YNNKEL (reference sequence). The CDR3 loop spans 18 amino acids. V lost 1 base, J lost 0 bases, and 7 bases stayed unmatched. The CDR3 loop is CASSQAGTGSYSGNTIYF. In nucleotides, the CDR3 is TGTGCCAGCAGCCAAGCCGGGACAGGGTCCTACTCTGGAAACACCATATATTTT.

The chain uses TRBV7-9 and TRBJ1-2, with unresolved D. Germline CDR1 reads SEHNR; CDR2 reads FQNEAQ (reference sequence). The V and J ends lost 3 bases and 2 bases respectively, with 7 bases between them. This CDR3 comprises 13 residues. The CDR3 loop reads CASSLFGNYGYTF. The CDR3 nucleotides read TGTGCCAGCAGCTTGTTTGGAAACTATGGCTACACCTTC. Combining the CDR3 with reference TRBV7-9 and TRBJ1-2 gives the whole variable domain DTGVSQNPRHKITKRGQNVTFRCDPISEHNRLYWYRQTLGQGPEFLTYFQNEAQLEKSRLLSDRFSAERPKGSFSTLEIQRTEQGDSAMYLCASSLFGNYGYTFGSGTRLTVV.

The rearrangement joins TRBV10-3 to TRBJ2-7; D remains ambiguous. Germline-derived CDR1 and CDR2 are ENHRY and SYGVKD. The CDR3 runs to 13 residues. Trimming took off 3 bases at V and 0 bases at J, with 6 bases between the two ends. The CDR3 here is CAISDGRSYEQYF. CDR3 coding DNA: TGTGCCATCAGTGATGGCCGCTCCTACGAGCAGTACTTC.

This clone has a single count. The chain carries TRBV2 and TRBJ2-7, with D unresolved. The germline V gene has CDR1 SNHLY and CDR2 FYNNEI. V lost 4 bases, J lost 1 base, and 11 bases lay in between. This CDR3 contains 14 residues. Here the CDR3 reads CASSVGSRSYEQYF. CDR3 DNA: TGTGCCAGCAGTGTCGGGTCCAGATCCTACGAGCAGTACTTC. Supplemented by reference TRBV2 and TRBJ2-7, the full variable domain reads EPEVTQTPSHQVTQMGQEVILRCVPISNHLYFYWYRQILGQKVEFLVSFYNNEISEKSEIFDDQFSVERPDGSNFTLKIRSTKLEDSAMYFCASSVGSRSYEQYFGPGTRLTVT.

V gene TRBV5-1 combines with J gene TRBJ1-1; D not certain. The CDR3 totals 13 residues. Per germline, CDR1 SGHRS and CDR2 YFSETQ. Trimming stripped 0 bases from V and 11 bases from J, with 14 bases between. This CDR3 is CASSLADPGWAFF. The CDR3, as DNA: TGCGCCAGCAGCTTGGCCGATCCGGGGTGGGCTTTCTTT.

This clone has a single count. The chain couples TRBV19 to TRBJ1-1; maybe TRBD1 (5 bases). The CDR3 is 15 residues long. Germline CDR1 is LNHDA and CDR2 is SQIVND (reference sequence). Trimming took off 3 bases at V and 6 bases at J, with 17 bases between the two ends. The CDR3 is CASSIGAVVAAEAFF. In DNA, the CDR3 is TGTGCCAGTAGTATTGGGGCGGTGGTGGCGGCTGAAGCTTTCTTT.

This clone was seen only once. The V and J genes are TRBV7-3 and TRBJ1-2; TRBD1 aligns across 7 bases. Looked up from germline, CDR1 is SGHTA and CDR2 is FQGTGA. The trim removed 5 bases at V and 1 base at J, leaving 13 bases unmatched. The CDR3 totals 17 residues. The CDR3 DNA reads TGTGCCAGCAGCGACGGCGACTCCAGGGGGAGTAACTATGGCTACACCTTC. Translation: CASSDGDSRGSNYGYTF.

The chain couples TRBV13 to TRBJ1-2; D remains ambiguous. CDR1 and CDR2 (germline): PRHDT, FYEKMQ (reference sequence). Trimming left V 0 bases short and J 7 bases short, with 15 bases between. The CDR3 sequence is 15 residues long. The CDR3 region has the DNA TGTGCCAGCAGCTTAGGCCGAGGCGGAGCTCCTGGCTACACCTTC. Protein product: CASSLGRGGAPGYTF.

V is TRBV6-5 and J is TRBJ2-7, with TRBD1 matching 7 bases. Germline V gene lookup returns CDR1 MNHEY and CDR2 SVGAGI. V was clipped by 6 bases and J by 4 bases; unmatched bases: 6. This CDR3 has 13 residues. CDR3 coding DNA: TGTGCCAGCAGCTACGACAGGGCGTACGAGCAGTACTTC. Amino acid sequence: CASSYDRAYEQYF.

This clone has a handful of counts. CDR3 in amino acids: CASSYQGGLGYTF. The CDR3 DNA reads TGTGCCAGCAGTTACCAGGGGGGTCTTGGCTACACCTTC. The rearrangement uses TRBV6-2 or TRBV6-3 and TRBJ1-2; 7 bases align to TRBD1. The CDR3 contains 13 residues. Germline V gene data show CDR1 as MNHEY and CDR2 as SVGEGT. The V and J ends lost 2 bases and 7 bases, in that order; junction bases with no gene match: 4.

Comments on this clone: At one end, the junction sequence differs from germline, possibly due to a read error. The genes are TRBV7-7 and TRBJ2-1; TRBD1 matches 8 bases. The CDR3 loop spans 13 amino acids. In germline, CDR1 is SSHAT, CDR2 FNYEAQ (reference sequence). This chain's CDR3 is CASSLDRVDEQFF. The CDR3 DNA reads as TGTGCTAGCAGCTTGGACAGGGTGGATGAGCAGTTCTTC.

V and J are TRBV4-1 and TRBJ2-6; 11 bases are a match to TRBD1. The CDR3 spans 18 residues. With 1 base clipped from V and 3 bases from J, the junction kept 5 bases outside the gene matches. Germline V gene data show CDR1 as MGHRA and CDR2 as YSYEKL. CDR3 region: CASSQAGTGGGGANVLTF. The CDR3 DNA reads TGCGCCAGCAGCCAAGCCGGGACAGGGGGAGGTGGGGCCAACGTCCTGACTTTC.

The V call is TRBV28, the J call TRBJ2-4; possibly TRBD2 for D (5 bases). The CDR3 covers 16 residues. V gave up 6 bases and J gave up 0 bases, with 15 bases separating them. The germline V gene encodes CDR1 MDHEN and CDR2 SYDVKM. CDR3 sequence reads: CASSSPGKVAKNIQYF. CDR3 nucleotide sequence: TGTGCCAGCAGCTCCCCGGGGAAAGTAGCCAAAAACATTCAGTACTTC.

This chain uses TRBV24-1 with TRBJ1-5; tentative D call: TRBD1 (5 bases). Trimming cost V 5 bases and J 3 bases, with 10 bases left between them. Germline assignment: CDR1 KGHDR and CDR2 SFDVKD. The CDR3 runs 14 residues. DNA for the CDR3: TGTGCCACCAGTGTAGGGGCGAACAATCAGCCCCAGCATTTT. Translated, it gives CATSVGANNQPQHF.

The CDR3, as DNA: TGCGCCAGCAGCCAAGATCGTCCAGGGGGGTATAACGAGCAGTACTTC. Translating it yields CASSQDRPGGYNEQYF. The chain joins TRBV4-3 to TRBJ2-7, with D tentatively TRBD1 (7 bases). With 0 bases removed from V and 5 bases from J, the gap between germline ends came to 17 bases. Germline-derived CDR1 and CDR2 are LGHNA and YSLEER. CDR3 size: 16 residues.

This chain links TRBV7-2 with TRBJ2-3; D is perhaps TRBD1 (6 bases). The germline V and J ends were trimmed by 5 bases and 3 bases, with 12 bases remaining between them. The CDR3 contains 14 residues. The germline gives CDR1 SGHTA, CDR2 FQGNSA. CDR3: CASSTRTETDTQYF. CDR3 bases: TGTGCCAGCAGCACTAGGACAGAGACAGATACGCAGTATTTT.

The rearrangement joins TRBV5-4 to TRBJ2-1, with 11 bases lining up with TRBD1. The CDR3 has 15 residues. Looked up from germline, CDR1 is SGHNT and CDR2 is YYREEE (reference sequence). V dropped 3 bases and J dropped 4; count of bases not matched to a gene: 3. The CDR3 nucleotides read TGTGCCAGCAGCTCCGGGACAGGGGGTTACAATGAGCAGTTCTTC. Its protein product is CASSSGTGGYNEQFF.

The chain combines TRBV3-1 (or the pseudogene TRBV3-2) with TRBJ2-2; 12 bases line up with TRBD1. The junction had 7 bases not matched to a gene; V was cut back by 0 bases and J by 5 bases. CDR1 and CDR2 from the germline V gene are LGHDT and YNNKEL (reference sequence). The length of the CDR3 is 18 residues. In DNA form, the CDR3 reads TGTGCCAGCAGCCAAGACCGGGACAGGGGGCGGCGGACCGGGGAGCTGTTTTTT. Protein sequence: CASSQDRDRGRRTGELFF.

The chain recombines TRBV27 with TRBJ1-5, with 9 positions matching TRBD1. V trimming: 5 bases; J trimming: 5 bases; junction bases outside the gene matches: 7. Germline lookup yields CDR1 MNHEY and CDR2 SMNVEV (reference sequence). This CDR3 has 15 amino acids. For the CDR3, the DNA is TGTGCCAGCAGTCAACAGGGGGCAGGGTATCAGCCCCAGCATTTT. Its translation is CASSQQGAGYQPQHF.

The chain couples TRBV19 to TRBJ1-1; unclear D gene. The CDR3 is made up of 14 amino acids. CDR1 is LNHDA, CDR2 SQIVND, per germline (reference sequence). V lost 3 bases to trimming and J lost 0 bases, with 8 bases between them. Here the CDR3 DNA reads TGTGCCAGTAGTATGGGCGTGGTGAACACTGAAGCTTTCTTT. This translates into CASSMGVVNTEAFF.

The chain joins TRBV4-2 to TRBJ2-3; D call uncertain. V was shortened by 2 bases and J by 4 bases, with 13 bases between the two germline ends. This CDR3 comprises 15 residues. Germline-derived CDR1 and CDR2 are LGHNA and YNFKEQ. The CDR3 bases are TGTGCCAGCAGCCAACAAGCAGATGGGGCAGATACGCAGTATTTT. The encoded protein is CASSQQADGADTQYF.

V gene TRBV7-2 combines with J gene TRBJ2-7; 12 nucleotides align to TRBD2. V dropped 5 bases and J dropped 2; count of bases not matched to a gene: 7. The CDR3 consists of 16 residues. CDR1 is SGHTA and CDR2 is FQGNSA in the germline V gene. The CDR3 here is CASSTTASGGAYEQYF. CDR3 nucleotides: TGTGCCAGCAGCACCACTGCTAGCGGGGGGGCCTACGAGCAGTACTTC.